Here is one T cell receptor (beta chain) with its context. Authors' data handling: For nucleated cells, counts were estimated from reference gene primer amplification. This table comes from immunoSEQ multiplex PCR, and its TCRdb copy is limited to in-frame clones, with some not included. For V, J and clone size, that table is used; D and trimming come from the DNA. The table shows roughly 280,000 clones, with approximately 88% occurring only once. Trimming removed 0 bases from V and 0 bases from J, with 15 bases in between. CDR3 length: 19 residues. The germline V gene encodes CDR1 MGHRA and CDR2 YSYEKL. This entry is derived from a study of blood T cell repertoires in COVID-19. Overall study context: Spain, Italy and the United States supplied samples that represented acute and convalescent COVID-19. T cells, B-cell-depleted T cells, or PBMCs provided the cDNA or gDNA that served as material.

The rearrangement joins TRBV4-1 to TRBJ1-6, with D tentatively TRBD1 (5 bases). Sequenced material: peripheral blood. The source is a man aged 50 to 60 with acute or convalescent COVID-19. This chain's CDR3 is CASSQDLGGPSSYNSPLHF. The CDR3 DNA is TGCGCCAGCAGCCAAGATCTGGGGGGTCCGAGCTCCTATAATTCACCCCTCCACTTT.